This TCR beta chain was captured by sequencing in a study of low-dose radiotherapy and immunotherapy resistance in tumors. Study-level background: A dose of 0.5 Gy per fraction was delivered to Cohort 1 every 2 weeks, for a total of 6.5 Gy.

Time point described: before trial treatment. Germline lookup yields CDR1 PRHDT and CDR2 FYEKMQ (reference sequence). CDR3 length: 16 amino acids. Trimming removed 6 bases from V and 1 base from J; junction bases left unmatched: 9. This clonotype was seen only once. With only one base between it and a far larger clone, this is likely a read error. TRAV- and TRBV-specific primers, spanning alpha and beta chains, primed first-strand cDNA. The authors ran 15 to 20 PCR cycles to amplify TCRs with a constant-region primer and V-primer adapter. Isolated mRNA underwent amplification by in vitro transcription. MiXCR, applied by TCRdb to the reads, yields one record per CDR3 protein. The sample records tens of thousands of distinct CDR3 sequences, just under 9.5% being singletons.

This chain joins TRBV13 and TRBJ2-4; 7 nucleotides line up with TRBD2. The sample in question was PBMCs, obtained before treatment. The clonotype comes from a male donor with prostate cancer. The CDR3 loop reads CASSKRGGMAKNIQYF. CDR3 bases: TGTGCCAGCAGTAAAAGGGGAGGGATGGCCAAAAACATTCAGTACTTC.